This is a list of T cell receptor beta chains from one sample in a study of PD-1 blockade in classical Hodgkin lymphoma. TCRdb's copy holds only in-frame clones and misses some; the assay was immunoSEQ multiplex PCR. The data hold 80,000 to 100,000 clones, with 81% observed a single time. The source was peripheral blood mononuclear cells (PBMCs), collected before the second cycle of nivolumab. Receptor source: a human donor with classical Hodgkin lymphoma. The CDR3 runs from the conserved cysteine through the conserved F or W. Each record gives: V gene, J gene, clone size, D gene, CDR3 protein, CDR3 DNA. D genes are given only for firm matches. A row's size may be missing; if present it is once, few, many or a size class.

V gene: TRBV7-3; J gene: TRBJ1-1; clone size: medium-sized; D gene: -; CDR3 protein: CASSPQGRDTEAFF; CDR3 DNA: TGTGCCAGCAGCCCCCAGGGGCGGGACACTGAAGCTTTCTTT
V gene: TRBV2; J gene: TRBJ1-5; clone size: few; D gene: TRBD1; CDR3 protein: CASRGQDNQPQHF; CDR3 DNA: TGTGCCAGCAGGGGACAGGACAATCAGCCCCAGCATTTT
V gene: TRBV28; J gene: TRBJ1-1; clone size: few; D gene: TRBD1; CDR3 protein: CASSLGTGVAFF; CDR3 DNA: TGTGCCAGCAGTTTAGGAACAGGGGTTGCTTTCTTT
V gene: TRBV5-6; J gene: TRBJ2-4; clone size: -; D gene: -; CDR3 protein: CASSSPPAKNIQYF; CDR3 DNA: TGTGCCAGCAGCTCACCCCCAGCCAAAAACATTCAGTACTTC
V gene: TRBV5-1; J gene: TRBJ2-1; clone size: -; D gene: TRBD1; CDR3 protein: CASSGQGGRSYNEQFF; CDR3 DNA: TGCGCCAGCAGCGGACAGGGCGGAAGATCCTACAATGAGCAGTTCTTC
V gene: TRBV7-9; J gene: TRBJ1-2; clone size: -; D gene: -; CDR3 protein: CASSLGPQGYTF; CDR3 DNA: TGTGCCAGCAGCTTAGGGCCACAGGGCTACACCTTC
V gene: TRBV5-6; J gene: TRBJ1-2; clone size: -; D gene: -; CDR3 protein: CASSLGGYGYTF; CDR3 DNA: TGTGCCAGCAGCTTGGGAGGCTATGGCTACACCTTC
V gene: TRBV7-2; J gene: TRBJ2-2; clone size: -; D gene: -; CDR3 protein: CASSSGRELFF; CDR3 DNA: TGTGCCAGCAGCTCGGGTAGAGAGCTGTTTTTT
V gene: TRBV9; J gene: TRBJ2-5; clone size: -; D gene: TRBD2; CDR3 protein: CASSVDPPAGIQETQYF; CDR3 DNA: TGTGCCAGCAGCGTAGACCCCCCAGCGGGGATTCAAGAGACCCAGTACTTC
V gene: TRBV28; J gene: TRBJ2-3; clone size: -; D gene: -; CDR3 protein: CASSFSGRSDTQYF; CDR3 DNA: TGTGCCAGCAGTTTTAGTGGGAGATCCGATACGCAGTATTTT
V gene: TRBV11-3; J gene: TRBJ2-3; clone size: -; D gene: -; CDR3 protein: CASSLSPDPDTQYF; CDR3 DNA: TGTGCCAGCAGCTTGAGCCCCGACCCAGATACGCAGTATTTT
V gene: TRBV6-5; J gene: TRBJ2-5; clone size: -; D gene: TRBD2; CDR3 protein: CASSPGTSEETQYF; CDR3 DNA: TGTGCCAGCAGCCCCGGGACTAGCGAGGAGACCCAGTACTTC
V gene: TRBV19; J gene: TRBJ1-3; clone size: -; D gene: -; CDR3 protein: CASSWAGNTIYF; CDR3 DNA: TGTGCCAGTAGTTGGGCTGGAAACACCATATATTTT
V gene: TRBV11-3; J gene: TRBJ2-2; clone size: -; D gene: -; CDR3 protein: CASSPGIYTGELFF; CDR3 DNA: TGTGCCAGCAGCCCCGGGATTTACACCGGGGAGCTGTTTTTT
V gene: TRBV7-8; J gene: TRBJ2-7; clone size: -; D gene: TRBD2; CDR3 protein: CASSLAPAVVRTSGIEQYF; CDR3 DNA: TGTGCCAGCAGCTTAGCGCCAGCCGTCGTGAGGACTAGCGGTATAGAGCAGTACTTC
V gene: TRBV7-9; J gene: TRBJ1-1; clone size: once; D gene: -; CDR3 protein: CASSLLREAEAFF; CDR3 DNA: TGTGCCAGCAGCTTATTACGGGAGGCTGAAGCTTTCTTT
V gene: TRBV1; J gene: TRBJ1-2; clone size: few; D gene: -; CDR3 protein: CTSSLGQEPDYGYTF; CDR3 DNA: TGCACCAGCAGCCTCGGACAGGAACCCGACTATGGCTACACCTTC
V gene: TRBV19; J gene: TRBJ2-1; clone size: once; D gene: -; CDR3 protein: CASSIFLGELYNEQFF; CDR3 DNA: TGTGCCAGTAGTATTTTTCTGGGGGAGCTTTACAATGAGCAGTTCTTC
V gene: TRBV9; J gene: TRBJ1-1; clone size: -; D gene: -; CDR3 protein: CASSLTGTYTEAFF; CDR3 DNA: TGTGCCAGCAGCCTGACCGGGACTTACACTGAAGCTTTCTTT
V gene: TRBV7-2; J gene: TRBJ2-5; clone size: -; D gene: -; CDR3 protein: CASSLAAALGGETQYF; CDR3 DNA: TGTGCCAGCAGCTTAGCGGCGGCTCTAGGGGGGGAGACCCAGTACTTC
V gene: TRBV28; J gene: TRBJ2-7; clone size: -; D gene: -; CDR3 protein: CASSLSQGGEQYF; CDR3 DNA: TGTGCCAGCAGTTTGTCGCAGGGAGGTGAGCAGTACTTC
V gene: TRBV15; J gene: TRBJ2-7; clone size: -; D gene: -; CDR3 protein: CATSKFLGYEQYF; CDR3 DNA: TGTGCCACCAGCAAATTCTTAGGGTACGAGCAGTACTTC
V gene: TRBV9; J gene: TRBJ2-7; clone size: -; D gene: TRBD2; CDR3 protein: CASSVGLLAGTYEQYF; CDR3 DNA: TGTGCCAGCAGCGTAGGATTGCTAGCGGGGACCTACGAGCAGTACTTC
V gene: TRBV27; J gene: TRBJ2-2; clone size: -; D gene: TRBD2; CDR3 protein: CASSSLPPGLAGPGLFF; CDR3 DNA: TGTGCCAGCAGTTCGCTGCCACCGGGACTAGCGGGGCCAGGGCTGTTTTTT
V gene: TRBV7-6; J gene: TRBJ2-1; clone size: -; D gene: TRBD2; CDR3 protein: CASSPRTSYEQFF; CDR3 DNA: TGTGCCAGCAGCCCCCGGACTAGCTATGAGCAGTTCTTC
V gene: TRBV27; J gene: TRBJ1-5; clone size: medium-sized; D gene: -; CDR3 protein: CATKTLQGQGNQPQHF; CDR3 DNA: TGTGCCACTAAAACATTACAGGGCCAGGGCAATCAGCCCCAGCATTTT
V gene: TRBV5-4; J gene: TRBJ1-2; clone size: -; D gene: -; CDR3 protein: CASSGVYAGEGYTF; CDR3 DNA: TGTGCCAGCAGCGGTGTTTACGCGGGTGAGGGCTACACCTTC
V gene: TRBV7-8; J gene: TRBJ1-1; clone size: -; D gene: TRBD1; CDR3 protein: CASSIRQGAFGEAFF; CDR3 DNA: TGTGCCAGCAGCATCCGACAGGGGGCTTTTGGTGAAGCTTTCTTT
V gene: TRBV15; J gene: TRBJ2-5; clone size: -; D gene: -; CDR3 protein: CATSRAGVSQETQYF; CDR3 DNA: TGTGCCACCAGCAGAGCGGGCGTAAGCCAAGAGACCCAGTACTTC
V gene: TRBV7-8; J gene: TRBJ1-2; clone size: -; D gene: TRBD1; CDR3 protein: CASSSPAAGGYYGYTF; CDR3 DNA: TGTGCCAGCAGCTCTCCTGCCGCAGGGGGCTATTATGGCTACACCTTC
V gene: TRBV30; J gene: TRBJ1-1; clone size: -; D gene: -; CDR3 protein: CAWKGMGNTEAFF; CDR3 DNA: TGTGCCTGGAAAGGAATGGGAAACACTGAAGCTTTCTTT
V gene: TRBV5-1; J gene: TRBJ2-1; clone size: -; D gene: -; CDR3 protein: CASSLGYSGGSEQFF; CDR3 DNA: TGCGCCAGCAGCTTAGGGTACAGCGGCGGCAGTGAGCAGTTCTTC